This TCR beta chain is drawn from a study of post-analysis software for immune sequencing data. Study outcomes and limitations: Those samples that were prepared in the same batch co-clustered strongly by F measure. Five TRBV segments occurring more often in patients than controls included TRBV5-6, TRBV5-1 and TRBV20-1.

This clonotype turned up a few times. What it binds is not known. Unique molecular identifiers were built into the TCR beta cDNA libraries. TCRdb itself ran the PCR reads through MiXCR, one entry per CDR3 protein. The sample holds a few hundred thousand distinct CDR3 sequences; less than 45% are singletons and the top ten take 9% to 14%. Trimming took 5 bases from V and 3 from J, leaving 13 bases between them. The CDR3 has 14 residues. Germline CDR1 and CDR2: MGHDK and SYGVNS. Source material: blood. This chain uses TRBV25-1 with TRBJ2-5, with D uncertain. The origin of this receptor is a girl between 10 and 17 years old with multiple sclerosis. This CDR3 reads CASSPWAVKETQYF. Here the CDR3 DNA reads TGTGCCAGCAGTCCCTGGGCGGTGAAAGAGACCCAGTACTTC.